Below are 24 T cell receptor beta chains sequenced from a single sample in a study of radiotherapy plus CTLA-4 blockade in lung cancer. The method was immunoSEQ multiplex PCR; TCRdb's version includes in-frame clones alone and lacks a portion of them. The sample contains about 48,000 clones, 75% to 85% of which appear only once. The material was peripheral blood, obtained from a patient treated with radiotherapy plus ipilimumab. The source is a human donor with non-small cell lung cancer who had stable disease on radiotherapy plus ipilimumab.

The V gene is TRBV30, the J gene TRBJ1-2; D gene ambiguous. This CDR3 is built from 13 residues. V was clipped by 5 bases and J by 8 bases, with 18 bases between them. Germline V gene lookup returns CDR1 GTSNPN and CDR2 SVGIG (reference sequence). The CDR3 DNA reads TGTGCCTGGGTCCCCAACATCGGAGTGGGCTACACCTTC. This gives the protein CAWVPNIGVGYTF.

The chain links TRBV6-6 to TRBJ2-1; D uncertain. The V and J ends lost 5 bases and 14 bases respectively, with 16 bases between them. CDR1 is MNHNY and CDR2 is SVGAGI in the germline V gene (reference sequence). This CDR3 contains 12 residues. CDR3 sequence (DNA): TGTGCCAGCAGTCCCACCGCAAATCGGGAGTTCTTC. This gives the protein CASSPTANREFF.

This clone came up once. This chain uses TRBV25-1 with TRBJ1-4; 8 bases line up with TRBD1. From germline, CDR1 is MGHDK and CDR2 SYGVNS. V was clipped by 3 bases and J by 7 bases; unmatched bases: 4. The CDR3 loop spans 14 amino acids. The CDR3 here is CASSDRGHTEKLFF. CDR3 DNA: TGTGCCAGCAGTGACAGGGGGCATACTGAAAAACTGTTTTTT. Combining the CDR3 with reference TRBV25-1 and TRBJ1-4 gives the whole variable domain EADIYQTPRYLVIGTGKKITLECSQTMGHDKMYWYQQDPGMELHLIHYSYGVNSTEKGDLSSESTVSRIRTEHFPLTLESARPSHTSQYLCASSDRGHTEKLFFGSGTQLSVL.

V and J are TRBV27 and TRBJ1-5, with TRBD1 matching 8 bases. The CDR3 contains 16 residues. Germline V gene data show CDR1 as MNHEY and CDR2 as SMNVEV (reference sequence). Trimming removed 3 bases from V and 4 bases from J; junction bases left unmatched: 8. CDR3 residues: CASSFEARDRNQPQHF. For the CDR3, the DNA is TGTGCCAGCAGTTTTGAGGCCCGGGACAGGAATCAGCCCCAGCATTTT.

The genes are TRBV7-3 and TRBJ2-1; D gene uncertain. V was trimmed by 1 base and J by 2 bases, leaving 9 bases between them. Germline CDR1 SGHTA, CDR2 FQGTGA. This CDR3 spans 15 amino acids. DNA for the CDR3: TGTGCCAGCAGCTTAAGCGAGCGCCCCTACAATGAGCAGTTCTTC. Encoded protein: CASSLSERPYNEQFF. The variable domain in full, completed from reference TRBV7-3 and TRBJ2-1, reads GAGVSQTPSNKVTEKGKYVELRCDPISGHTALYWYRQSLGQGPEFLIYFQGTGAADDSGLPNDRFFAVRPEGSVSTLKIQRTERGDSAVYLCASSLSERPYNEQFFGPGTRLTVL.

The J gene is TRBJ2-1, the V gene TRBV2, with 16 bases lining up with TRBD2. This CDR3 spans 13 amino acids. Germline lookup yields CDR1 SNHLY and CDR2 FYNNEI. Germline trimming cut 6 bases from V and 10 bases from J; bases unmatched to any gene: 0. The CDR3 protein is CASRGLAGGEQFF. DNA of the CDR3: TGTGCCAGCAGGGGACTAGCGGGAGGGGAGCAGTTCTTC.

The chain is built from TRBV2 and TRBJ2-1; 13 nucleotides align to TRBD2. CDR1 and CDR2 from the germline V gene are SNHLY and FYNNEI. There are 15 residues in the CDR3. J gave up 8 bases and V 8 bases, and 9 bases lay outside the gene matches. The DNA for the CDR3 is TGTGCCAGCCGAGGCGGGACTAGCGGGAATTATGAGCAGTTCTTC. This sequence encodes CASRGGTSGNYEQFF. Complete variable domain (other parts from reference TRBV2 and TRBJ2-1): EPEVTQTPSHQVTQMGQEVILRCVPISNHLYFYWYRQILGQKVEFLVSFYNNEISEKSEIFDDQFSVERPDGSNFTLKIRSTKLEDSAMYFCASRGGTSGNYEQFFGPGTRLTVL.

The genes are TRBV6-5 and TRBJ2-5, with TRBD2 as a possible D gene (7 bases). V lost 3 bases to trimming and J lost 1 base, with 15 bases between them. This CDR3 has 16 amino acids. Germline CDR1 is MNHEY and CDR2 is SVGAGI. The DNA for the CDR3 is TGTGCCAGCAGTTATAGGGGGGGAGACCCCCAAGAGACCCAGTACTTC. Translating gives CASSYRGGDPQETQYF.

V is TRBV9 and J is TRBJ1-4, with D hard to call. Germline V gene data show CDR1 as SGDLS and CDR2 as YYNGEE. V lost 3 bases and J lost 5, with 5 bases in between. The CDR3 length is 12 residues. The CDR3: CASSGLNEKLFF. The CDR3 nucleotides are TGTGCCAGCAGCGGACTCAATGAAAAACTGTTTTTT.

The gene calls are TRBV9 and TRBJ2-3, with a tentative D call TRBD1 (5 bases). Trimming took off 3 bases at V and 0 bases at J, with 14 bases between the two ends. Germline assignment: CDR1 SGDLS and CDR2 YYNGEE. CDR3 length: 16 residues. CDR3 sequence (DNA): TGTGCCAGCAGCGAAACAGGTAGAACTAGCACAGATACGCAGTATTTT. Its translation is CASSETGRTSTDTQYF.

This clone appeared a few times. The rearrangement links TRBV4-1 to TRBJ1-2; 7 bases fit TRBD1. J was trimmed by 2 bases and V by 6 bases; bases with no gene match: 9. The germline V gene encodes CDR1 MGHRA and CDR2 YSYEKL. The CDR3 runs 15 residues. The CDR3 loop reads CASRTPGTANYGYTF. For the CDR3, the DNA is TGCGCCAGCAGAACCCCCGGGACAGCCAACTATGGCTACACCTTC.

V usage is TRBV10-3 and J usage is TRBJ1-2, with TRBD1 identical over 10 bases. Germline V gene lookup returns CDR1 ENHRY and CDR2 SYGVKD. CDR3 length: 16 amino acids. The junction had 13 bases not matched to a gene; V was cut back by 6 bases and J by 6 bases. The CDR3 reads CAIRPGRVGTGDGYTF. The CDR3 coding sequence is TGTGCCATCAGACCGGGGAGAGTTGGGACAGGGGATGGCTACACCTTC.

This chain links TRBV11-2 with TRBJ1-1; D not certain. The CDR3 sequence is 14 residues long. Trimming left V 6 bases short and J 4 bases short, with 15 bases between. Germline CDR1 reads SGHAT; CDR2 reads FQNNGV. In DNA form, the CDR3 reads TGTGCCAGCAGGGGGAGGCGGGGAGGCACTGAAGCTTTCTTT. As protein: CASRGRRGGTEAFF.

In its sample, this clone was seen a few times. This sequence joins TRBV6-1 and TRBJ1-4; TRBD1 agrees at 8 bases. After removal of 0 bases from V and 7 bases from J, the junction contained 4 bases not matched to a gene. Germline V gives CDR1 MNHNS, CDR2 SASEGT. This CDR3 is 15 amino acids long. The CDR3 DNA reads TGTGCCAGCAGTGAAGCGACAGGGGTTTTTGAAAAACTGTTTTTT. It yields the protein CASSEATGVFEKLFF.

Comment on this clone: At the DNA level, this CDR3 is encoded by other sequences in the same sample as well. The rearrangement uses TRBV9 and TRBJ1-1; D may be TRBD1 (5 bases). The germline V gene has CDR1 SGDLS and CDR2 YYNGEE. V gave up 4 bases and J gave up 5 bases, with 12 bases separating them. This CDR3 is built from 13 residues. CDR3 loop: CASSPGGRTEAFF. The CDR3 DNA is TGTGCCAGCAGCCCCGGGGGGAGGACTGAAGCTTTCTTT.

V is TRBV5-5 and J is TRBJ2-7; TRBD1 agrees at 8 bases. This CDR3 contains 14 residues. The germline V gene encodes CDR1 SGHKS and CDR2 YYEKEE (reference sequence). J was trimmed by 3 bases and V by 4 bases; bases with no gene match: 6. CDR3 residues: CASSGTGIFYEQYF. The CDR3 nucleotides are TGTGCCAGCAGCGGGACAGGTATTTTCTACGAGCAGTACTTC.

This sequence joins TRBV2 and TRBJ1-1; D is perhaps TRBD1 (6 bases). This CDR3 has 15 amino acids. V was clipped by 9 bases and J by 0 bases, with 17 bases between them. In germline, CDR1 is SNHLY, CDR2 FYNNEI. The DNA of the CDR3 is TGTGCCAGTTCGAGATATCAGGGGATGAACACTGAAGCTTTCTTT. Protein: CASSRYQGMNTEAFF.

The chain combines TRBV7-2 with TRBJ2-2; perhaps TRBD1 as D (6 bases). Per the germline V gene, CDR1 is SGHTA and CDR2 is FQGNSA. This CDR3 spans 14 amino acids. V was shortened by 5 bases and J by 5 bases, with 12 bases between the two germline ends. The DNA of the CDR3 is TGTGCCAGCAGCCTCCAGGGGATTACCGGGGAGCTGTTTTTT. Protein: CASSLQGITGELFF. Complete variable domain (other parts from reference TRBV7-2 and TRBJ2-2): GAGVSQSPSNKVTEKGKDVELRCDPISGHTALYWYRQSLGQGLEFLIYFQGNSAPDKSGLPSDRFSAERTGGSVSTLTIQRTQQEDSAVYLCASSLQGITGELFFGEGSRLTVL.

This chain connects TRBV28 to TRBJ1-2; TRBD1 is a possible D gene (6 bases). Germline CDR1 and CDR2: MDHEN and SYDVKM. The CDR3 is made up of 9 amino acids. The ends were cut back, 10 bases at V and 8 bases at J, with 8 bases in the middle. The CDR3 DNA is TGTGCCACAGGGGTGGGCTACACCTTC. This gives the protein CATGVGYTF.

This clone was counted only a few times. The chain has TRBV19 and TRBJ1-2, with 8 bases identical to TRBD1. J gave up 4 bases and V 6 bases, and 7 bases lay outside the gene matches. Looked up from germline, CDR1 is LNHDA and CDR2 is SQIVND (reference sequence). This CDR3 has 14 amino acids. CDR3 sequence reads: CASSTGTGGYGYTF. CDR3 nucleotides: TGTGCCAGTAGCACCGGGACAGGCGGCTATGGCTACACCTTC.

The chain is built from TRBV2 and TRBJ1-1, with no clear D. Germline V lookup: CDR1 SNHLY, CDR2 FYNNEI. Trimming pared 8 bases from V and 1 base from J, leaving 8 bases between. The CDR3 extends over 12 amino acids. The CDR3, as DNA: TGTGCCAGCGGGCCTCAGAACACTGAAGCTTTCTTT. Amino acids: CASGPQNTEAFF.

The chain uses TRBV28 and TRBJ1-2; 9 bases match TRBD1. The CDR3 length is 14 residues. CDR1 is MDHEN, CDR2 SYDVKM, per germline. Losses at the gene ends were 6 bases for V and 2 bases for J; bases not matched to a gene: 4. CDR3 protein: CASRPGQGNYGYTF. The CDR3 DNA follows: TGTGCCAGCAGACCGGGACAGGGAAACTATGGCTACACCTTC.

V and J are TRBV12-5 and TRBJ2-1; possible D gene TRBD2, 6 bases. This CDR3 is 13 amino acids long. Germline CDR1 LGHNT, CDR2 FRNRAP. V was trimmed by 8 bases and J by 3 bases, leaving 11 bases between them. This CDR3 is CASRPEGYNEQFF. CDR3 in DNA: TGTGCTAGTCGACCGGAGGGCTACAATGAGCAGTTCTTC.

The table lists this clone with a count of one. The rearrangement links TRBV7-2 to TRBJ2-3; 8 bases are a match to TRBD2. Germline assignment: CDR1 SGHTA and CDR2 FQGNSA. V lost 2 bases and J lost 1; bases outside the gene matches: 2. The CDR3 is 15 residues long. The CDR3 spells CASSLQAGGTDTQYF. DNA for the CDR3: TGTGCCAGCAGCTTACAAGCGGGAGGCACAGATACGCAGTATTTT.